Following are 26 T cell receptor beta chains from one sample sequenced in a study of T cell responses to AZD1222 COVID-19 vaccine (dated by TCRdb to the early 2020s). Per the publication, the time point label means: baseline before first vaccination. The library relied on the immunoSEQ multiplex PCR assay. TCRdb retrieved this table from immuneACCESS and kept in-frame rearrangements only. Not all clones are present; in checked studies, unresolved V genes account for under half, and no reason is known for the remainder. Here the sample has about 120,000 clones; 80% to 95% occur a single time. The biggest ten clones account for over 0.95% of the sample. This specimen was peripheral blood, taken on day 0 of AZD1222 vaccination. The receptor source for this set is an adult in good health.

The gene calls are TRBV10-3 and TRBJ1-3; D uncertain. Germline CDR1 and CDR2: ENHRY and SYGVKD. The V end was cut by 7 bases, the J end by 3 bases, with 16 bases between. The CDR3 length is 15 residues. The DNA of the CDR3 is TGTGCCATCACCCGGAATCCTGGCCTTGGAAACACCATATATTTT. This translates into CAITRNPGLGNTIYF.

The chain recombines TRBV28 with TRBJ1-3; the D is unclear. This CDR3 has 14 residues. Germline CDR1 MDHEN, CDR2 SYDVKM. V dropped 6 bases and J dropped 0 bases, with 9 bases sitting between them. CDR3 region: CASRKEGSGNTIYF. The CDR3 DNA reads as TGTGCCAGCAGGAAGGAGGGCTCTGGAAACACCATATATTTT.

The chain is built from TRBV7-9 and TRBJ1-1; maybe TRBD1 (5 bases). There are 13 residues in the CDR3. Germline CDR1 is SEHNR and CDR2 is FQNEAQ (reference sequence). The germline V and J ends were trimmed by 6 bases and 3 bases, with 11 bases remaining between them. This CDR3 reads CASSKQEYTEAFF. As DNA, the CDR3 is TGTGCCAGCAGTAAACAGGAGTACACTGAAGCTTTCTTT.

V and J are TRBV4-1 and TRBJ1-4, with D maybe TRBD1 (6 bases). V lost 1 base and J 4 bases, leaving 13 bases between the germline ends. Germline assignment: CDR1 MGHRA and CDR2 YSYEKL. CDR3 length equals 16 residues. CDR3 nucleotides: TGCGCCAGCAGCCAAGTTCGGGGGGCTGGTAATGAAAAACTGTTTTTT. The encoded protein is CASSQVRGAGNEKLFF.

The rearrangement joins TRBV5-1 to TRBJ1-4, with 8 bases matching TRBD1. The CDR3 has 14 residues. Losses at the gene ends were 6 bases for V and 0 bases for J; bases not matched to a gene: 1. CDR1 SGHRS and CDR2 YFSETQ come from the germline V gene. CDR3 DNA sequence: TGCGCCAGCAAACAGGGGGCAACTAATGAAAAACTGTTTTTT. This codes for CASKQGATNEKLFF.

This chain uses TRBV28 with TRBJ1-5; 7 bases align to TRBD1. V lost 4 bases and J lost 6; bases outside the gene matches: 12. The CDR3 covers 16 residues. Germline V gene lookup returns CDR1 MDHEN and CDR2 SYDVKM. As DNA, the CDR3 is TGTGCCAGCAGTTCGGGAAGGGGGCTGGGGGGTCAGCCCCAGCATTTT. It encodes CASSSGRGLGGQPQHF.

This chain uses TRBV29-1 with TRBJ1-2, with 8 bases fitting TRBD1. The CDR3 sequence is 12 residues long. The germline gives CDR1 SQVTM, CDR2 ANQGSEA. V dropped 5 bases and J dropped 5; count of bases not matched to a gene: 4. CDR3 sequence reads: CSVLQGGYGYTF. CDR3 bases: TGCAGCGTTCTACAGGGGGGATATGGCTACACCTTC.

The chain employs TRBV6-2 or TRBV6-3 and TRBJ1-2, with D hard to call. Trimming took off 2 bases at V and 3 bases at J, with 7 bases between the two ends. The CDR3 covers 13 residues. Germline lookup yields CDR1 MNHEY and CDR2 SVGEGT. The CDR3 here is CASSYREDYGYTF. CDR3 in DNA: TGTGCCAGCAGTTACCGGGAGGACTATGGCTACACCTTC.

V gene TRBV19 combines with J gene TRBJ2-5; a weak D match, TRBD2 (5 bases). The CDR3 has 14 residues. Germline V gene data show CDR1 as LNHDA and CDR2 as SQIVND (reference sequence). Between the trimmed V and J ends, which lost 2 bases and 5 bases, there was a span of 12 bases. The CDR3 here is CASSILGVAETQYF. The DNA of the CDR3 is TGTGCCAGTAGTATATTAGGCGTAGCGGAGACCCAGTACTTC. Together with reference TRBV19 and TRBJ2-5, the CDR3 gives the full variable domain: DGGITQSPKYLFRKEGQNVTLSCEQNLNHDAMYWYRQDPGQGLRLIYYSQIVNDFQKGDIAEGYSVSREKKESFPLTVTSAQKNPTAFYLCASSILGVAETQYFGPGTRLLVL.

In the case of this clone: A junction end diverges from the germline sequence, so it may reflect a read error. The chain links TRBV4-2 to TRBJ2-7; D is perhaps TRBD1 or TRBD2 (6 bases each). The CDR3 has 17 amino acids. Germline lookup yields CDR1 LGHNA and CDR2 YNFKEQ. CDR3 region: CASSQGGGLIKPHRIHF. DNA of the CDR3: TGTGCCAGCAGCCAAGGAGGGGGACTCATTAAGCCGCATAGGATTCACTTC.

V usage is TRBV5-1 and J usage is TRBJ1-3, with D perhaps TRBD1 (5 bases). V was trimmed by 0 bases and J by 3 bases, leaving 13 bases between them. Germline CDR1 and CDR2: SGHRS and YFSETQ. The CDR3 contains 16 residues. The CDR3 nucleotides read TGCGCCAGCAGCTTGGCCGGCGGCAGGGTTGGAAACACCATATATTTT. Its protein is CASSLAGGRVGNTIYF.

J is TRBJ2-7 and V is TRBV13; TRBD1 matches 9 bases. This CDR3 region has 15 residues. The V segment lost 0 bases and the J segment 3 bases; nucleotides outside the gene matches: 3. The V gene's germline CDR1 is PRHDT and CDR2 FYEKMQ (reference sequence). In DNA form, the CDR3 reads TGTGCCAGCAGCTTAGGGACAGGGGGATTCTACGAGCAGTACTTC. It encodes CASSLGTGGFYEQYF.

This rearrangement joins TRBV19 to TRBJ2-7, with 7 bases matching TRBD1. Trimming took 1 base from V and 2 from J; bases not matched to a gene: 5. Germline V gene lookup returns CDR1 LNHDA and CDR2 SQIVND (reference sequence). The CDR3 is 15 residues long. The CDR3 DNA reads TGTGCCAGTAGTATAGTAGAGGGGGCGGCCTACGAGCAGTACTTC. Translating gives CASSIVEGAAYEQYF.

The genes are TRBV28 and TRBJ1-3; 8 bases map to TRBD1. CDR3 length: 15 residues. The J segment lost 0 bases and the V segment lost 5 bases, leaving 3 bases of the junction unmatched. Per the germline V gene, CDR1 is MDHEN and CDR2 is SYDVKM. The CDR3 is CASSNRGTSGNTIYF. The DNA of the CDR3 is TGTGCCAGCAGTAACAGGGGGACCTCTGGAAACACCATATATTTT.

The genes are TRBV5-1 and TRBJ1-2, with D tentatively TRBD1 (6 bases). The CDR3 runs 16 residues. CDR1 SGHRS and CDR2 YFSETQ come from the germline V gene. V was pared by 0 bases and J by 4 bases, with 16 bases between. Here the CDR3 DNA reads TGCGCCAGCAGCTTGGGGACAGCCAGGCAGGGCTATGGCTACACCTTC. Translated, it gives CASSLGTARQGYGYTF.

This chain joins TRBV12-3 or TRBV12-4 and TRBJ2-2; no clear D gene. V was cut by 2 bases and J by 2 bases, with 0 bases left in between. CDR3 length: 12 residues. The CDR3 coding sequence is TGTGCCAGCAGTTTAAACACCGGGGAGCTGTTTTTT. It yields the protein CASSLNTGELFF.

CDR3 sequence reads: CASSVLGRGDTEAFF. The CDR3 DNA is TGCGCCAGCAGCGTATTGGGGCGGGGTGACACTGAAGCTTTCTTT. This rearrangement joins TRBV5-1 to TRBJ1-1; D perhaps matches TRBD1 (5 bases). The CDR3 length is 15 residues. V was clipped by 4 bases and J by 3 bases, with 16 bases between them. The V gene's germline CDR1 is SGHRS and CDR2 YFSETQ.

This clone was counted once. The chain links TRBV6-5 to TRBJ2-1; 11 nucleotides align to TRBD2. The V segment lost 6 bases and the J segment 9 bases; nucleotides outside the gene matches: 4. Looked up from germline, CDR1 is MNHEY and CDR2 is SVGAGI. The CDR3 is made up of 13 amino acids. CDR3 protein: CASRLGLAGEQFF. CDR3 bases: TGTGCCAGCAGACTCGGACTAGCGGGTGAGCAGTTCTTC.

V usage is TRBV5-1 and J usage is TRBJ2-5; TRBD1 matches 8 bases. Trimming took 0 bases from V and 5 from J; bases not matched to a gene: 6. CDR1 SGHRS and CDR2 YFSETQ come from the germline V gene. The CDR3 has 15 residues. CDR3 protein: CASSLGTGTGETQYF. CDR3 nucleotide sequence: TGCGCCAGCAGCTTGGGAACAGGGACAGGCGAGACCCAGTACTTC.

A remark on this clone: The junction and the germline gene differ at one end; a read error may be behind it. The chain is built from TRBV7-7 and TRBJ1-1; D is possibly TRBD1 (5 bases). The CDR3 is 13 amino acids. In germline, CDR1 is SSHAT, CDR2 FNYEAQ (reference sequence). In DNA, the CDR3 is TGTGCTAGCAGCTTGGACAAGAACACTGAAGCTTTCTTT. It encodes CASSLDKNTEAFF.

The chain carries TRBV3-1 (or the pseudogene TRBV3-2) and TRBJ1-2, with 11 bases that match TRBD1. The junction had 1 base not matched to a gene; V was cut back by 9 bases and J by 4 bases. Germline assignment: CDR1 LGHDT and CDR2 YNNKEL (reference sequence). The CDR3 has 12 residues. The DNA of the CDR3 is TGTGCCAGTGGGACAGGGGGCTATGGCTACACCTTC. It codes for CASGTGGYGYTF.

The chain couples TRBV15 to TRBJ2-4; D gene uncertain. The V gene's germline CDR1 is LNHNV and CDR2 YYDKDF (reference sequence). This CDR3 is built from 17 residues. Trimming stripped 0 bases from V and 0 bases from J, with 12 bases between. As DNA, the CDR3 is TGTGCCACCAGCAGAGATCTTTCGGAGCGAGCCAAAAACATTCAGTACTTC. It is translated as CATSRDLSERAKNIQYF.

The rearrangement links TRBV27 to TRBJ1-1; TRBD1 matches 9 bases. V dropped 4 bases and J dropped 4; count of bases not matched to a gene: 13. The CDR3 runs 17 residues. Germline CDR1 MNHEY, CDR2 SMNVEV (reference sequence). The chain's CDR3 is CASSSIFTGGVGTEAFF. CDR3 sequence (DNA): TGTGCCAGCAGTTCAATTTTCACAGGGGGCGTCGGCACTGAAGCTTTCTTT.

The chain has TRBV6-2 or TRBV6-3 and TRBJ2-1; D unresolved. This CDR3 has 15 amino acids. Germline loops: CDR1 MNHEY, CDR2 SVGEGT. The ends were cut back, 2 bases at V and 2 bases at J, with 10 bases in the middle. CDR3: CASSYRDIAYNEQFF. The CDR3 DNA reads TGTGCCAGCAGTTACAGAGACATAGCCTACAATGAGCAGTTCTTC.

The count of this clone is one. The chain uses TRBV5-1 and TRBJ1-6; TRBD1 aligns across 10 bases. Germline V gene data show CDR1 as SGHRS and CDR2 as YFSETQ. This CDR3 is 18 amino acids long. Losses at the gene ends were 0 bases for V and 10 bases for J; bases not matched to a gene: 13. The CDR3 sequence: CASSLAVGPGQGRSPLHF. The CDR3 region has the DNA TGCGCCAGCAGCTTGGCGGTCGGGCCGGGACAGGGGAGGTCACCCCTCCACTTT.

This chain uses TRBV3-1 (or the pseudogene TRBV3-2) with TRBJ2-5; weak D call: TRBD1 (6 bases). This CDR3 comprises 13 residues. In germline, CDR1 is LGHDT, CDR2 YNNKEL (reference sequence). V lost 4 bases and J 5 bases, leaving 11 bases between the germline ends. As DNA, the CDR3 is TGTGCCAGCAGCCTGGGACACTGGGAGACCCAGTACTTC. Translated, it gives CASSLGHWETQYF.